This paragraph reports one TCR beta chain. Its antigen is not identified. This entry belongs to a study of cytomegalovirus exposure and HLA in healthy donors. Findings and caveats of the study: Presence/absence analyses supposed approximately even sequencing depth among donors. By a later analysis, the bulk of CMV-associated TCR beta chains appeared HLA-restricted. What a later analysis reportedly showed was that an Asian-associated ancestry cluster had fewer N-insertions than the approximately 670-donor mean. Later analysis associated a missense DCLRE1C variant with TCR beta V- and J-gene trimming.

In the PCR, 60 Vbeta and 13 Jbeta primers were used. TCRdb's copy holds only in-frame clones and misses some; the assay was immunoSEQ multiplex PCR. The sample lists about 160,000 clones, roughly 87% occurring once. This clonotype was sampled from a woman younger than 45 in good health and CMV-seronegative. Sequenced input: PBMCs.

The CDR3 here is CASSPKRRLLAGGDYEQYF. The CDR3 bases are TGTGCCAGCAGCCCCAAAAGAAGACTACTAGCGGGGGGCGACTACGAGCAGTACTTC. This sequence joins TRBV13 and TRBJ2-7; 12 bases align to TRBD2. J was trimmed by 3 bases and V by 5 bases; bases with no gene match: 17. The CDR3 loop spans 19 amino acids. From germline, CDR1 is PRHDT and CDR2 FYEKMQ (reference sequence).